A selection of T cell receptor beta chains follows, all from one sample in a study of T cells of healthy individuals. Via MiXCR, TCRdb re-called the 5' RACE reads, giving one row per CDR3 protein. The table has about 96,000 distinct CDR3 sequences, roughly a sixth seen once. The receptors here all came from a human donor in good health. CDR3s include the opening cysteine and the closing phenylalanine or tryptophan. The order of the fields is CDR3 length, V gene, J gene, D gene, clone size, CDR3 protein, CDR3 DNA. The D gene is left open where the match is weak. The size entry is marked missing in some rows and otherwise reads once, few, many or a size class.

len: 14
v_gene: TRBV20-1
j_gene: TRBJ2-4
d_gene: TRBD2
abundance: NA
CDR3aa: CSASYLAGENIQYF
CDR3nt: TGCAGTGCGAGCTATCTAGCGGGAGAAAACATTCAGTACTTC

len: 17
v_gene: TRBV7-9
j_gene: TRBJ1-6
d_gene: NA
abundance: many
CDR3aa: CASSLAGQGSYNSPLHF
CDR3nt: TGTGCCAGCAGCTTAGCGGGCCAGGGGTCCTATAATTCACCCCTCCACTTT

len: 14
v_gene: TRBV2
j_gene: TRBJ2-4
d_gene: NA
abundance: few
CDR3aa: CASSSYGAKNIQYF
CDR3nt: TGTGCCAGCAGTTCTTACGGGGCCAAAAACATTCAGTACTTC

len: 13
v_gene: TRBV27
j_gene: TRBJ2-5
d_gene: NA
abundance: many
CDR3aa: CASRSTSPAGAVF
CDR3nt: TGTGCCAGCAGATCCACTTCGCCTGCGGGGGCGGTCTTC

len: 16
v_gene: TRBV20-1
j_gene: TRBJ2-5
d_gene: NA
abundance: few
CDR3aa: CSARDPRTLPGETQYF
CDR3nt: TGCAGTGCTAGAGATCCCCGGACTCTACCGGGAGAGACCCAGTACTTC

len: 16
v_gene: TRBV2
j_gene: TRBJ1-5
d_gene: TRBD1
abundance: many
CDR3aa: CASRRDRGYSNQPQHF
CDR3nt: TGTGCCAGCAGGCGAGACAGGGGCTATAGCAATCAGCCCCAGCATTTT

len: 15
v_gene: TRBV12-3/TRBV12-4
j_gene: TRBJ2-2
d_gene: TRBD1
abundance: many
CDR3aa: CASSPDRGLIGELFF
CDR3nt: TGTGCCAGCAGTCCCGACAGGGGTCTGATCGGGGAGCTGTTTTTT

len: 17
v_gene: TRBV6-5
j_gene: TRBJ1-6
d_gene: NA
abundance: NA
CDR3aa: CASSYRTSSSYNSPLHF
CDR3nt: TGTGCCAGCAGTTACAGGACGTCAAGCTCCTATAATTCACCCCTCCACTTT

len: 14
v_gene: TRBV4-2
j_gene: TRBJ2-3
d_gene: NA
abundance: NA
CDR3aa: CASSYGAGPDTQYF
CDR3nt: TGTGCCAGTTCTTACGGGGCGGGACCAGATACGCAGTATTTT

len: 15
v_gene: TRBV28
j_gene: TRBJ2-2
d_gene: NA
abundance: few
CDR3aa: CASSFGTTNTGELFF
CDR3nt: TGTGCCAGCAGTTTTGGGACAACGAACACCGGGGAGCTGTTTTTT

len: 15
v_gene: TRBV7-2
j_gene: TRBJ1-3
d_gene: NA
abundance: NA
CDR3aa: CASSRGQSSGNTIYF
CDR3nt: TGTGCCAGCAGCAGAGGACAGAGCTCTGGAAACACCATATATTTT

len: 13
v_gene: TRBV10-3
j_gene: TRBJ2-7
d_gene: NA
abundance: NA
CDR3aa: CAISRTASYEQYF
CDR3nt: TGTGCCATCAGTAGGACGGCCTCCTACGAGCAGTACTTC

len: 15
v_gene: TRBV7-6
j_gene: TRBJ2-3
d_gene: NA
abundance: few
CDR3aa: CASSRRPPSTDTQYF
CDR3nt: TGTGCCAGCAGCCGAAGACCCCCGTCCACAGATACGCAGTATTTT

len: 20
v_gene: TRBV6-1
j_gene: TRBJ1-5
d_gene: TRBD1
abundance: NA
CDR3aa: CASCGGVAGGFPYSNQPQHF
CDR3nt: TGTGCCAGCTGTGGCGGTGTGGCAGGGGGCTTTCCTTATAGCAATCAGCCCCAGCATTTT

len: 16
v_gene: TRBV4-3
j_gene: TRBJ2-2
d_gene: TRBD2
abundance: few
CDR3aa: CASSQAPAGVTGELFF
CDR3nt: TGCGCCAGCAGCCAAGCGCCGGCGGGAGTCACCGGGGAGCTGTTTTTT

len: 14
v_gene: TRBV5-1
j_gene: TRBJ2-2
d_gene: NA
abundance: few
CDR3aa: CASSTPHNTGELFF
CDR3nt: TGCGCCAGCAGCACACCCCATAACACCGGGGAGCTGTTTTTT

len: 14
v_gene: TRBV29-1
j_gene: TRBJ2-1
d_gene: TRBD1
abundance: NA
CDR3aa: CSVYQTGFKAEQFF
CDR3nt: TGCAGCGTCTATCAGACAGGGTTTAAGGCTGAGCAGTTCTTC

len: 14
v_gene: TRBV2
j_gene: TRBJ2-5
d_gene: NA
abundance: many
CDR3aa: CASSDPLKKETQYF
CDR3nt: TGTGCCAGCAGTGACCCCTTGAAGAAAGAGACCCAGTACTTC

len: 14
v_gene: TRBV28
j_gene: TRBJ2-5
d_gene: TRBD1
abundance: NA
CDR3aa: CASRFRTGKETQYF
CDR3nt: TGTGCCAGCAGATTCAGGACAGGGAAAGAGACCCAGTACTTC